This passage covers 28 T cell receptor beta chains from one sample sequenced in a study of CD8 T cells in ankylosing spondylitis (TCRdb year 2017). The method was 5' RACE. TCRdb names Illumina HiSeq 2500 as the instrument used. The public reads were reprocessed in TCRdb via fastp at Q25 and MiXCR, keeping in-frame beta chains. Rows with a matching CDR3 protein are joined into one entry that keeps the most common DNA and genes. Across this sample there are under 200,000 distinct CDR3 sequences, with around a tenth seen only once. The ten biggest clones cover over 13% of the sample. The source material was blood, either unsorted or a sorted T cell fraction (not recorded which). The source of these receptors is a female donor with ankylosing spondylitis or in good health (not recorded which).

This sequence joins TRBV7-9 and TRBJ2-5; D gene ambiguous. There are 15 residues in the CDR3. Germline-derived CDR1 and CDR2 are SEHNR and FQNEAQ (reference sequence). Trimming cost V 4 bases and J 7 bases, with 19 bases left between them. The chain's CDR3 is CASSYPWAEKGTQYF. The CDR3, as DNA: TGTGCCAGCAGCTACCCCTGGGCGGAGAAGGGGACCCAGTACTTC.

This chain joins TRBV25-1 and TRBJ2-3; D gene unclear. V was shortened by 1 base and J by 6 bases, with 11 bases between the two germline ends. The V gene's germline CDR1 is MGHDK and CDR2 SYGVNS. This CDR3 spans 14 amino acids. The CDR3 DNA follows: TGTGCCAGCAGTGAATTGAGTCCTGCCGATACGCAGTATTTT. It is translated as CASSELSPADTQYF.

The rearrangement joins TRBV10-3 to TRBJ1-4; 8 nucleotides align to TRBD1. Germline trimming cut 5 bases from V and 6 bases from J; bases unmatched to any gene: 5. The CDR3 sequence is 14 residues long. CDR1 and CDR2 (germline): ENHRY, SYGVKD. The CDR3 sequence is CAISRTGRDEKLFF. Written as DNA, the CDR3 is TGTGCCATCAGTCGGACAGGGAGAGATGAAAAACTGTTTTTT.

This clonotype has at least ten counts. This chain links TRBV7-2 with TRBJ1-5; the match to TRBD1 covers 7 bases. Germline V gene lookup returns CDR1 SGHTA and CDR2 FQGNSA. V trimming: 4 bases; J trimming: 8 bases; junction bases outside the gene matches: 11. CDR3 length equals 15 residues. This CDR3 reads CASSSHRGPGEPQHF. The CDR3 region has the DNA TGTGCCAGCAGCTCTCACAGGGGCCCAGGGGAGCCCCAGCATTTT. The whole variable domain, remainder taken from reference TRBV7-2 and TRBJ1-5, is GAGVSQSPSNKVTEKGKDVELRCDPISGHTALYWYRQSLGQGLEFLIYFQGNSAPDKSGLPSDRFSAERTGGSVSTLTIQRTQQEDSAVYLCASSSHRGPGEPQHFGDGTRLSIL.

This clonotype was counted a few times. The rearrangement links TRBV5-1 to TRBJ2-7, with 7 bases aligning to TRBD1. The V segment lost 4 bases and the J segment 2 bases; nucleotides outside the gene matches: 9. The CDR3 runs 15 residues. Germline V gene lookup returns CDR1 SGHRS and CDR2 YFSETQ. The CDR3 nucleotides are TGCGCCAGCAGCACCGGGACAGCGACCGCCTACGAGCAGTACTTC. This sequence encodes CASSTGTATAYEQYF.

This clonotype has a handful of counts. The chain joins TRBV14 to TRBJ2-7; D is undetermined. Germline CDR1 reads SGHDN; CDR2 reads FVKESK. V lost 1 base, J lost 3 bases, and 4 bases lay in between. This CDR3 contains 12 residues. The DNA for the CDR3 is TGTGCCAGCAGCCAAGGCCACTACGAGCAGTACTTC. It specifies CASSQGHYEQYF.

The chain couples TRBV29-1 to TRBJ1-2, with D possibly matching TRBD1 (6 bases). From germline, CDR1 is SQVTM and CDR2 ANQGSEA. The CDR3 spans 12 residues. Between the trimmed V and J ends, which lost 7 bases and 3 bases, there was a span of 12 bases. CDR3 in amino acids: CSAWGRYYGYTF. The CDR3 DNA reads TGCAGCGCCTGGGGGCGATACTATGGCTACACCTTC.

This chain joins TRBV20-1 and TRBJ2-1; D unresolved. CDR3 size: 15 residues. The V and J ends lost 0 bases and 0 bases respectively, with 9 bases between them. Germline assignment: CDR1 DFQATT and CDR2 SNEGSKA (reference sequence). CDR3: CSARDEARSYNEQFF. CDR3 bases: TGCAGTGCTAGAGATGAGGCGCGCTCCTACAATGAGCAGTTCTTC.

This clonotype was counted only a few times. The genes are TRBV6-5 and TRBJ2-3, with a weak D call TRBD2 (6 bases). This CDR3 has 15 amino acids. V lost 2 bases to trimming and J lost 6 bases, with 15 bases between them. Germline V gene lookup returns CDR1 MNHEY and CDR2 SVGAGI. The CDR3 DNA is TGTGCCAGCAGTTACCGGGACTCCTCCGGTGATACGCAGTATTTT. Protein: CASSYRDSSGDTQYF.

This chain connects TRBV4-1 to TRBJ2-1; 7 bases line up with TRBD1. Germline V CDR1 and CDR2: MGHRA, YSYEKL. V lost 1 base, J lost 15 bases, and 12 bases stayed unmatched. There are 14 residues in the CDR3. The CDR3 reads CASSQGKGSDRTFF. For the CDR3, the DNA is TGCGCCAGCAGCCAAGGAAAGGGGTCGGACAGGACGTTCTTC.

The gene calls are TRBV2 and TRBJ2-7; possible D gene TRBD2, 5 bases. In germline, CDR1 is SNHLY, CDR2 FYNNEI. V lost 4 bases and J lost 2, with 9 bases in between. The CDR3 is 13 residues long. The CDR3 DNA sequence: TGTGCCAGCAGTGTAAGCGGAGCCTACGAGCAGTACTTC. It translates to CASSVSGAYEQYF.

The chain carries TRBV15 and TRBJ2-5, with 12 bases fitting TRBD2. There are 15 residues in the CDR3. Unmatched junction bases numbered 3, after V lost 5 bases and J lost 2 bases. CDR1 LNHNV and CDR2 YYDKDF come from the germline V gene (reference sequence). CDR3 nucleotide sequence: TGTGCCACCAGCCCTGGACTAGCGGGACAAGAGACCCAGTACTTC. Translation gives CATSPGLAGQETQYF.

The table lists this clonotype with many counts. The CDR3 sequence is CATDGGTEAFF. CDR3 in DNA: TGTGCCACCGATGGGGGCACTGAAGCTTTCTTT. The J gene is TRBJ1-1, the V gene TRBV6-6; D is possibly TRBD1 (5 bases). This CDR3 comprises 11 residues. V lost 10 bases and J 4 bases, leaving 10 bases between the germline ends. Germline assignment: CDR1 MNHNY and CDR2 SVGAGI (reference sequence).

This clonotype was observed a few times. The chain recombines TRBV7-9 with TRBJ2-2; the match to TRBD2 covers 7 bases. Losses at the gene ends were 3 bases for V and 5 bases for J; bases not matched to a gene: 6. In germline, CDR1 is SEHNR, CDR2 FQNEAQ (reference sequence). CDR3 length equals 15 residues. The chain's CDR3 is CASSLNVGGTGELFF. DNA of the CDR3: TGTGCCAGCAGCTTGAATGTGGGAGGGACCGGGGAGCTGTTTTTT.

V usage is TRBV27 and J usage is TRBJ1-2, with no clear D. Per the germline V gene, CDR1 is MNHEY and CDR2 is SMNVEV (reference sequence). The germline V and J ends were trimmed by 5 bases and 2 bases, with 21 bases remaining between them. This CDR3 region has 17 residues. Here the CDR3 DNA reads TGTGCCAGCAGTCCGACCCCACCCATAAATTCGAACTATGGCTACACCTTC. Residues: CASSPTPPINSNYGYTF.

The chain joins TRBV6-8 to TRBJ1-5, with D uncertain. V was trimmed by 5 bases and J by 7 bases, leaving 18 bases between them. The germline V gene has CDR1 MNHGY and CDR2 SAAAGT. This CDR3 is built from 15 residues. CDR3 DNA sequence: TGTGCCAGCAGTCCATTTCGGGAGTCGGGGCAGCCCCAGCATTTT. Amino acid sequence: CASSPFRESGQPQHF.

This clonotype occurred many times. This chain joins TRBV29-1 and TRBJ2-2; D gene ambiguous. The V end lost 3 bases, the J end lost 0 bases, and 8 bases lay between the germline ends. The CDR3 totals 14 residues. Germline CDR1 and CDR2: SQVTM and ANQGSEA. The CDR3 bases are TGCAGCGTTGAGCCAGCAACGAACACCGGGGAGCTGTTTTTT. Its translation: CSVEPATNTGELFF.

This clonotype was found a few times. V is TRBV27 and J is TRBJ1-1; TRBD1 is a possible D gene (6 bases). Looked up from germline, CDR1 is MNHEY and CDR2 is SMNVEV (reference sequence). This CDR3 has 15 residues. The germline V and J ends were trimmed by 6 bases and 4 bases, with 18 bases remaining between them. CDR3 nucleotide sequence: TGTGCCAGCAGAGATTCGACAGGCTGGGTCACTGAAGCTTTCTTT. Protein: CASRDSTGWVTEAFF.

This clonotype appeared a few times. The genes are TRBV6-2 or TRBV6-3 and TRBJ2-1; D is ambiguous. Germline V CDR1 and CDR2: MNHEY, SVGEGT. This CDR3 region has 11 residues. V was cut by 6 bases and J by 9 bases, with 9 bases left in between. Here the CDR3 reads CASSPGSEQFF. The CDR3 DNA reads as TGTGCCAGCAGCCCTGGAAGTGAGCAGTTCTTC.

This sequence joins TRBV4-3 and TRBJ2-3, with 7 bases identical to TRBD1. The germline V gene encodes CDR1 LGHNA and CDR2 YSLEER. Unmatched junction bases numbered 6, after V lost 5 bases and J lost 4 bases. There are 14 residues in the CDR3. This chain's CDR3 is CASSEGAIADTQYF. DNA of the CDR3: TGCGCCAGCAGCGAGGGGGCGATCGCAGATACGCAGTATTTT.

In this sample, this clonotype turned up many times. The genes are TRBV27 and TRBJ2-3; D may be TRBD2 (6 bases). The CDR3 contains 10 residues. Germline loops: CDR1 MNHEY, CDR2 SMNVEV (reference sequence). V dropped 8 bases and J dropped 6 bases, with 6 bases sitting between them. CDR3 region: CASGGDTQYF. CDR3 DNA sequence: TGTGCCAGCGGGGGGGATACGCAGTATTTT.

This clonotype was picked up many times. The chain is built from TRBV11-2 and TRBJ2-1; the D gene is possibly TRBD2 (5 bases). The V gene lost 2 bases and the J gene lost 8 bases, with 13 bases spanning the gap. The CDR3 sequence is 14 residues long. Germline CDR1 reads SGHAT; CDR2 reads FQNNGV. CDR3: CASSLMLAGDEQFF. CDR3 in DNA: TGTGCCAGCAGCTTAATGCTAGCTGGGGATGAGCAGTTCTTC. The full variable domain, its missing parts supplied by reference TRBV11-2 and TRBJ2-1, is EAGVAQSPRYKIIEKRQSVAFWCNPISGHATLYWYQQILGQGPKLLIQFQNNGVVDDSQLPKDRFSAERLKGVDSTLKIQPAKLEDSAVYLCASSLMLAGDEQFFGPGTRLTVL.

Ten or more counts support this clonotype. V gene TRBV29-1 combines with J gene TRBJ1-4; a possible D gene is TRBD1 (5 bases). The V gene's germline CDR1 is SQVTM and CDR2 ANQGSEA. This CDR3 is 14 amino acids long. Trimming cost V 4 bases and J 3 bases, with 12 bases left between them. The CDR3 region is CSVVAGTANEKLFF. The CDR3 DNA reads TGCAGCGTTGTGGCGGGGACGGCTAATGAAAAACTGTTTTTT.

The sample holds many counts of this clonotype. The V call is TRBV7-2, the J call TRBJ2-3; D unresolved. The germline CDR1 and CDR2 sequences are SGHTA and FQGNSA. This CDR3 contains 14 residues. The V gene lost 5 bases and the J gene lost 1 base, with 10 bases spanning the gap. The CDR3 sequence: CASSGWLGTDTQYF. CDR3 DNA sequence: TGTGCCAGCAGCGGGTGGTTGGGCACAGATACGCAGTATTTT.

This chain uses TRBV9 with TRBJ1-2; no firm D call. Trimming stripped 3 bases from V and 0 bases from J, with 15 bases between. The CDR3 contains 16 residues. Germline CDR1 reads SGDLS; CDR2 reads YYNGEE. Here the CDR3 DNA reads TGTGCCAGCAGCGCACCAGGATCGGAGACTAACTATGGCTACACCTTC. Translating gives CASSAPGSETNYGYTF.

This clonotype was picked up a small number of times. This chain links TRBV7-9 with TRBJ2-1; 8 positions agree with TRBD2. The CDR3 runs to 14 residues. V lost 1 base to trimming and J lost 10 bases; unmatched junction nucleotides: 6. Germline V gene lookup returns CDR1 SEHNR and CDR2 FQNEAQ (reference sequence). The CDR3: CASSLDREGLEQFF. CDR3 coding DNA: TGTGCCAGCAGCTTAGATCGGGAGGGCCTGGAGCAGTTCTTC.

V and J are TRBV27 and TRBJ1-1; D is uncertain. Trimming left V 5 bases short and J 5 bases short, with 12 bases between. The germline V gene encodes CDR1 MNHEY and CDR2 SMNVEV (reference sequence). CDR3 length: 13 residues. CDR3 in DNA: TGTGCCAGCAGTCCAGCACAATGGACTGAAGCTTTCTTT. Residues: CASSPAQWTEAFF.

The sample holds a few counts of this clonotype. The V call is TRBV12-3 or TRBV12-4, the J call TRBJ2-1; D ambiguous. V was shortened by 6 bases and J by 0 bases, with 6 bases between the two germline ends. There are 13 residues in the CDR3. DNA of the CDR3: TGTGCCAGCAGCCGATTCTCCTACAATGAGCAGTTCTTC. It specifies CASSRFSYNEQFF.